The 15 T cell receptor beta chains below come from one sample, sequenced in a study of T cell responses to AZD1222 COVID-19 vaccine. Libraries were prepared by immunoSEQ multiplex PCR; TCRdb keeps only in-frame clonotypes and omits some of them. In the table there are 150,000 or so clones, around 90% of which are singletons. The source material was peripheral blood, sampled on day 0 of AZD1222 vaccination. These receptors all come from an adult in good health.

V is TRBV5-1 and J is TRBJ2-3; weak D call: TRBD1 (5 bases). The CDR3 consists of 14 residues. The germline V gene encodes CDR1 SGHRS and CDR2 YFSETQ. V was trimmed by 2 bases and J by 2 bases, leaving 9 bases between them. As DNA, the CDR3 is TGCGCCAGCAGCTTTGGGGCGACCACAGATACGCAGTATTTT. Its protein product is CASSFGATTDTQYF.

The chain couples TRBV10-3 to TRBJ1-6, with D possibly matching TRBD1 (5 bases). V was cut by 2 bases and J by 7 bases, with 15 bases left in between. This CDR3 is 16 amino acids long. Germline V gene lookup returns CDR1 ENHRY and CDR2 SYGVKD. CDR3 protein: CAISELGVSGNSPLHF. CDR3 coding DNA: TGTGCCATCAGTGAGCTGGGGGTTAGCGGCAATTCACCCCTCCACTTT.

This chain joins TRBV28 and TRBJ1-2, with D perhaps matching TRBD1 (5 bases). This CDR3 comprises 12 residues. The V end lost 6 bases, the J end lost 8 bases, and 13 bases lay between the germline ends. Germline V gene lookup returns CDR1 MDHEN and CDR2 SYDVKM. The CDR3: CASRREGVGYTF. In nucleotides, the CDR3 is TGTGCCAGCAGACGCGAAGGGGTGGGCTACACCTTC.

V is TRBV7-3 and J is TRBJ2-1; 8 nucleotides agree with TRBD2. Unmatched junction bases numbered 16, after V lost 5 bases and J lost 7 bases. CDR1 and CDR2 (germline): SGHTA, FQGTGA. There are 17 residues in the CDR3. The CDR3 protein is CASSPNVGSGTRNEQFF. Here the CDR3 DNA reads TGTGCCAGCAGCCCCAACGTCGGTAGCGGGACTCGGAATGAGCAGTTCTTC. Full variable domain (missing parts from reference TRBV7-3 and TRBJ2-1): GAGVSQTPSNKVTEKGKYVELRCDPISGHTALYWYRQSLGQGPEFLIYFQGTGAADDSGLPNDRFFAVRPEGSVSTLKIQRTERGDSAVYLCASSPNVGSGTRNEQFFGPGTRLTVL.

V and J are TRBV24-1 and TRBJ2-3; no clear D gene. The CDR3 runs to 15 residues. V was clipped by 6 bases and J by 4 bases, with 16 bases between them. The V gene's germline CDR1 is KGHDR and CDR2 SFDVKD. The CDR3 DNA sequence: TGTGCCACCAGTCCCGATGACGGTTGGGCAGATACGCAGTATTTT. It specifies CATSPDDGWADTQYF.

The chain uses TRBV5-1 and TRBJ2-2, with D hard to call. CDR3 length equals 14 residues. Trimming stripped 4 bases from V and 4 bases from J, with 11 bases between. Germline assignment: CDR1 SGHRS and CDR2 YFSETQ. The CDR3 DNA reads TGCGCCAGCAGCAGGGAAACTCGCACCGGGGAGCTGTTTTTT. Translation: CASSRETRTGELFF.

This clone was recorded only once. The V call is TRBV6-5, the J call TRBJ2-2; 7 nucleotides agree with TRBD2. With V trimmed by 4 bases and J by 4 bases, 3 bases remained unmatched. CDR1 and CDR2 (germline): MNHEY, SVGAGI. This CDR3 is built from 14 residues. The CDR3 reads CASSSGGTTGELFF. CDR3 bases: TGTGCCAGCAGTTCCGGGGGGACCACCGGGGAGCTGTTTTTT.

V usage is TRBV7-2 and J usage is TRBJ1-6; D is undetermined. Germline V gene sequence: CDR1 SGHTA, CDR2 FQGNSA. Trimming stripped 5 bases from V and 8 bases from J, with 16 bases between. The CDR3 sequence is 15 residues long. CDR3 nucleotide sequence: TGTGCCAGCAGCCCCCGAGCAGGTTTTGATTCACCCCTCCACTTT. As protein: CASSPRAGFDSPLHF.

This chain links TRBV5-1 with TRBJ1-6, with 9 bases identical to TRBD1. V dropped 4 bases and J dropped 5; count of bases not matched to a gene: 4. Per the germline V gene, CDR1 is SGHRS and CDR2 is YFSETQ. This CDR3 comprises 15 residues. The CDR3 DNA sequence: TGCGCCAGCAGCAGCCGGGACAGGGATAATTCACCCCTCCACTTT. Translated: CASSSRDRDNSPLHF.

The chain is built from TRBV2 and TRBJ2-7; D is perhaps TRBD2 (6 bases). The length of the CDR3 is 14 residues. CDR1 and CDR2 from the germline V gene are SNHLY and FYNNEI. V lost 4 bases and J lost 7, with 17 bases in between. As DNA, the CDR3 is TGTGCCAGCAGTGGGGACTTGCCCAGGAAAGAGCAGTACTTC. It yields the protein CASSGDLPRKEQYF.

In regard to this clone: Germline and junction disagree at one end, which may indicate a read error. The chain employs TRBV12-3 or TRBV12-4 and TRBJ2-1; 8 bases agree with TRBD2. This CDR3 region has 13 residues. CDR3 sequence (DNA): TGTGCCAGCAGGCGTGCGGGGGGACATACGGGAGTCTTC. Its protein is CASRRAGGHTGVF.

In DNA, the CDR3 is TGTGCCAGTAGTAGGGGGTACTATGGCTACACCTTC. It encodes CASSRGYYGYTF. This sequence joins TRBV19 and TRBJ1-2; D possibly corresponds to TRBD1 (5 bases). The CDR3 length is 12 residues. From germline, CDR1 is LNHDA and CDR2 SQIVND (reference sequence). V lost 4 bases to trimming and J lost 3 bases, with 6 bases between them.

CDR3 sequence reads: CASSQPLGGAAGNTIYF. The DNA of the CDR3 is TGCGCCAGCAGCCAACCGTTAGGGGGCGCGGCTGGAAACACCATATATTTT. The rearrangement joins TRBV4-1 to TRBJ1-3; 7 positions match TRBD1. The V gene's germline CDR1 is MGHRA and CDR2 YSYEKL. The CDR3 consists of 17 residues. The ends lost 2 bases at V and 2 bases at J; junction bases unmatched: 9.

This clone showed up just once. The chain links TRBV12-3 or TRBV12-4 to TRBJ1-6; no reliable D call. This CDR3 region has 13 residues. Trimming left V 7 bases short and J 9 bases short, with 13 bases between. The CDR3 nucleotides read TGTGCCAGCACCAAAGGAGTCACTTCACCCCTCCACTTT. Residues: CASTKGVTSPLHF.

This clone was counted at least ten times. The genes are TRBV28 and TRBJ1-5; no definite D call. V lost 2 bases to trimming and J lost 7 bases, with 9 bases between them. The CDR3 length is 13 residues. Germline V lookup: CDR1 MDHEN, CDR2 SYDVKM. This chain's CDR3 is CASSLVGVQPQHF. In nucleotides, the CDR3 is TGTGCCAGCAGTTTAGTTGGGGTACAGCCCCAGCATTTT.